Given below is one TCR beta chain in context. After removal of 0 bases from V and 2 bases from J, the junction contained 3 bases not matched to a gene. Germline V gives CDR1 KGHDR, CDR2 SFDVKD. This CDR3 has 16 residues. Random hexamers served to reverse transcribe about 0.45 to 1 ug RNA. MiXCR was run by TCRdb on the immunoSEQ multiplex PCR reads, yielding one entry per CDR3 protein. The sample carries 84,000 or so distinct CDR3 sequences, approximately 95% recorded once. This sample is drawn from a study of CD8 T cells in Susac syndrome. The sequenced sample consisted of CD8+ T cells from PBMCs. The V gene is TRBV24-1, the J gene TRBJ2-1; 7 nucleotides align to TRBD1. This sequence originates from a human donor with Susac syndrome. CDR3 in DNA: TGTGCCACCAGTGATTTGCCAGGGGGACCCTACAATGAGCAGTTCTTC. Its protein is CATSDLPGGPYNEQFF.